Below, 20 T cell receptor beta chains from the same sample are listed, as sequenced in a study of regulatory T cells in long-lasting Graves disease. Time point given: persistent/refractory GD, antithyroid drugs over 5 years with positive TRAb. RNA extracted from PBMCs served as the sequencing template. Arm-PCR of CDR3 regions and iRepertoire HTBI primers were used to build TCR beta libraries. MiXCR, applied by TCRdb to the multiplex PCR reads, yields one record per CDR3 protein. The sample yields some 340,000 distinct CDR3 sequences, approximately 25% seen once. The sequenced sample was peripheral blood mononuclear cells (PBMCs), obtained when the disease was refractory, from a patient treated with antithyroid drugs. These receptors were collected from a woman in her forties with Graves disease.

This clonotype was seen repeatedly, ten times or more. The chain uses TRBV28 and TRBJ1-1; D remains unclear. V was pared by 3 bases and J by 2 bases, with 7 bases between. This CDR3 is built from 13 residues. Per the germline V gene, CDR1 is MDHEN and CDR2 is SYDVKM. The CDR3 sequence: CASSFRANTEAFF. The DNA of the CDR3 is TGTGCCAGCAGTTTCAGAGCAAACACTGAAGCTTTCTTT.

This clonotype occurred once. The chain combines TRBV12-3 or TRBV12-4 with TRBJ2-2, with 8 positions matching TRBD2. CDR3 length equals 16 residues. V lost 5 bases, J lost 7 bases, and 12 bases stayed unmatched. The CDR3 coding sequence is TGTGCCAGCAGTCGACTAGCGAGAACGCGGGGCGGGGAGCTGTTTTTT. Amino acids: CASSRLARTRGGELFF.

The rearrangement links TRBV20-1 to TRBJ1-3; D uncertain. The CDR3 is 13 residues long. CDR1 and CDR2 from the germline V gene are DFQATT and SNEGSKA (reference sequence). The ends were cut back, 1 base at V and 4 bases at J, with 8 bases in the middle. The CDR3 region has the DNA TGCAGTGCTAGAGGGACGCGGGGAAACACCATATATTTT. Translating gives CSARGTRGNTIYF.

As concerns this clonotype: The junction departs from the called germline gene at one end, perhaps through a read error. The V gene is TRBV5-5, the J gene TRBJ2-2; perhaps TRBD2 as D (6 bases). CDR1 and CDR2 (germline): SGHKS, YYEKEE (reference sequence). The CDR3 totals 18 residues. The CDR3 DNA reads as TGCGCCAGCAGCCAAGATAGGGACTTTCCCGCGAACACCGGGGAGCTGTTTTTT. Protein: CASSQDRDFPANTGELFF.

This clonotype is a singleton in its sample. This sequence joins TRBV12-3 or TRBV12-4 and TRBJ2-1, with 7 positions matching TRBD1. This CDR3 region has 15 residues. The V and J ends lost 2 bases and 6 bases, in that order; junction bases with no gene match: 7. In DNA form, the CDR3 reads TGTGCCAGCAGTTTAAGGCCCCCAGGGGGCAATGAGCAGTTCTTC. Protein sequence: CASSLRPPGGNEQFF.

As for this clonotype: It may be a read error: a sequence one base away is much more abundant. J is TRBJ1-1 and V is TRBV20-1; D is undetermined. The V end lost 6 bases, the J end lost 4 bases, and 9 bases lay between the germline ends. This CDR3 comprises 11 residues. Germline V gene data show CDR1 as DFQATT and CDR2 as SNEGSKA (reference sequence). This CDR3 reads CSAPKTTEAFF. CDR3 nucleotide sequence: TGCAGTGCGCCCAAGACCACTGAAGCTTTCTTT.

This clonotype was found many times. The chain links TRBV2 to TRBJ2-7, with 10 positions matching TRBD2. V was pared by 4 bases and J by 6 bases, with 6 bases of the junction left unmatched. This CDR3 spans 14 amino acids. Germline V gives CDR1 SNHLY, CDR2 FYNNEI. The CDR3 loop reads CASSGRLAGAEQYF. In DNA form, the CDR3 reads TGTGCCAGCAGTGGAAGGCTAGCGGGAGCCGAGCAGTACTTC. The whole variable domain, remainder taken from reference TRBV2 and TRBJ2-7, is EPEVTQTPSHQVTQMGQEVILRCVPISNHLYFYWYRQILGQKVEFLVSFYNNEISEKSEIFDDQFSVERPDGSNFTLKIRSTKLEDSAMYFCASSGRLAGAEQYFGPGTRLTVT.

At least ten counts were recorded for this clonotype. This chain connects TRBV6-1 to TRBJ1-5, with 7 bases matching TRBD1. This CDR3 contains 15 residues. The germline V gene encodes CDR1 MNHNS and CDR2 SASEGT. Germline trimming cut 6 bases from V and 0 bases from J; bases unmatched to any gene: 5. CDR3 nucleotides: TGTGCCAGCAGGCCTACAGGGGATAGCAATCAGCCCCAGCATTTT. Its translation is CASRPTGDSNQPQHF.

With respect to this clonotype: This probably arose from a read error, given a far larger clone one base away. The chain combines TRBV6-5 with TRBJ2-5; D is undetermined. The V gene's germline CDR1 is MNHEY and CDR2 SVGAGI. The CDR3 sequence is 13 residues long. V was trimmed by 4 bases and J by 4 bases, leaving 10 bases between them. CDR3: CASSSQPRETQYF. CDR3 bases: TGTGCCAGCAGTTCCCAACCACGAGAGACCCAGTACTTC.

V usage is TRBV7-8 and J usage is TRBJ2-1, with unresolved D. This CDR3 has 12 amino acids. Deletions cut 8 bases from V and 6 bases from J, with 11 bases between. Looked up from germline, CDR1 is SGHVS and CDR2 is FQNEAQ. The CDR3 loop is CASRLMGNEQFF. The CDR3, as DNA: TGTGCCAGCCGGCTGATGGGCAATGAGCAGTTCTTC.

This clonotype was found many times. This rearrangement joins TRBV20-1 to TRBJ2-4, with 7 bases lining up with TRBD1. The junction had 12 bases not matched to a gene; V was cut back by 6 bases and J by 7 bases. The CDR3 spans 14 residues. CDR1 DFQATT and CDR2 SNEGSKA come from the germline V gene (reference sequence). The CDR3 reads CSARGGDRVNIQYF. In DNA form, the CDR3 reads TGCAGTGCCCGAGGGGGTGACAGGGTCAACATTCAGTACTTC.

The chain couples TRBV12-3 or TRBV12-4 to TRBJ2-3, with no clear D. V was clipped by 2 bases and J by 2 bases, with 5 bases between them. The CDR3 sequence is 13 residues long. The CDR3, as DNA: TGTGCCAGCAGTTTACGAGACACAGATACGCAGTATTTT. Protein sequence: CASSLRDTDTQYF.

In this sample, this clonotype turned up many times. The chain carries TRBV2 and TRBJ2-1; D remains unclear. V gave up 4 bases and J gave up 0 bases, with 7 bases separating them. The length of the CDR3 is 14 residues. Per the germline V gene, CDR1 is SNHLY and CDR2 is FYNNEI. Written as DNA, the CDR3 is TGTGCCAGCAGTGGCGGCGGCTCCTACAATGAGCAGTTCTTC. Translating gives CASSGGGSYNEQFF.

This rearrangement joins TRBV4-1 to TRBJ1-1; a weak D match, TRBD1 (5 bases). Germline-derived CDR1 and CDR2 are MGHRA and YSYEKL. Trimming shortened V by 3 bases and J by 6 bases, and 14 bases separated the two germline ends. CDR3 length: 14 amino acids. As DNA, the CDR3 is TGCGCCAGCAGCCACCGAGGGGTTGGCGCTGAAGCTTTCTTT. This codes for CASSHRGVGAEAFF.

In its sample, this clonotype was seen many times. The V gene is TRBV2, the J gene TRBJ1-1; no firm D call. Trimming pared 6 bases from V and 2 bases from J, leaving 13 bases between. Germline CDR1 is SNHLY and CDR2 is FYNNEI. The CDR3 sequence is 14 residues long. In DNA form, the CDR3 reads TGTGCCAGCAGCCCTTACGTGGGCAACACTGAAGCTTTCTTT. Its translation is CASSPYVGNTEAFF.

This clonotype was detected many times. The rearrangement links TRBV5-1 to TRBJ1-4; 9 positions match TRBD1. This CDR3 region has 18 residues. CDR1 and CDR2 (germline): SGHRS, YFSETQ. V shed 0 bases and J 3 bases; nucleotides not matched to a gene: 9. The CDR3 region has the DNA TGCGCCAGCAGCTTGGTGTCTTTCAGGGACAGGGCTAATGAAAAACTGTTTTTT. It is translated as CASSLVSFRDRANEKLFF. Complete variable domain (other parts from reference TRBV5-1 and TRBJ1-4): KAGVTQTPRYLIKTRGQQVTLSCSPISGHRSVSWYQQTPGQGLQFLFEYFSETQRNKGNFPGRFSGRQFSNSRSEMNVSTLELGDSALYLCASSLVSFRDRANEKLFFGSGTQLSVL.

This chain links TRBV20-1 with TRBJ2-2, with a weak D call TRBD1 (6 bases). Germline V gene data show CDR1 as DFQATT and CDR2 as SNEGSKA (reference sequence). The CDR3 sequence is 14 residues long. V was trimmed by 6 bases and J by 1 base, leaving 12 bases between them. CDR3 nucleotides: TGCAGTGCCGCACAAGGGGGGAACACCGGGGAGCTGTTTTTT. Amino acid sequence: CSAAQGGNTGELFF.

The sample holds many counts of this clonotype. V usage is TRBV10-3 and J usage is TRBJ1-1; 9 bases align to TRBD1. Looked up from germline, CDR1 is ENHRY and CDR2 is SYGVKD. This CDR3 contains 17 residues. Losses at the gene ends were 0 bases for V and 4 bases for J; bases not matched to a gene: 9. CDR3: CAISESRGTGSRTEAFF. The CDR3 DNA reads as TGTGCCATCAGTGAGTCCCGAGGGACAGGGAGTCGCACTGAAGCTTTCTTT.

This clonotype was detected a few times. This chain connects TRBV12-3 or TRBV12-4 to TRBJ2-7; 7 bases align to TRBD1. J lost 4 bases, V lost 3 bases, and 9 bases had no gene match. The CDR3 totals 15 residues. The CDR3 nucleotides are TGTGCCAGCAGTTTTTATTGGGACAGTGGATACGAGCAGTACTTC. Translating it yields CASSFYWDSGYEQYF.

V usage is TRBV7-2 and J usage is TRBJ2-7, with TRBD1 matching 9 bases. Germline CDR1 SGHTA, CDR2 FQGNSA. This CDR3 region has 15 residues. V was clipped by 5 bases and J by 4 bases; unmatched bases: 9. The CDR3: CASSALGTGFYEQYF. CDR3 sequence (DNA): TGTGCCAGCAGCGCACTTGGGACAGGGTTTTACGAGCAGTACTTC. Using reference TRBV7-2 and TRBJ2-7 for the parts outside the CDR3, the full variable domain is GAGVSQSPSNKVTEKGKDVELRCDPISGHTALYWYRQSLGQGLEFLIYFQGNSAPDKSGLPSDRFSAERTGGSVSTLTIQRTQQEDSAVYLCASSALGTGFYEQYFGPGTRLTVT.